These T cell receptor beta chains were read from a single sample in a study of response to subunit inactivated influenza vaccine. TCRdb redid the calling of the RT-PCR reads with MiXCR, one entry per CDR3 protein. The sample yields some 600,000 distinct CDR3 sequences, 12% to 15% seen once. This specimen consisted of PBMCs from blood, obtained roughly 15 days before vaccination. These receptors originate from a man over 45 who received an inactivated influenza vaccine. Both conserved end residues are part of each CDR3. A D gene is named only where the DNA matches it firmly. Not all rows give a size; the values are once, few, many and, for expanded clones, a class.

>.|.|TRBV11-3|TRBJ2-1
CASSLVGGEGGPIF
TGTGCCAGCAGCTTAGTGGGCGGAGAAGGGGGGCCCATCTTC
>TRBD2|.|TRBV7-9|TRBJ2-6
CANGLAGAGANVLTF
TGTGCCAACGGACTAGCGGGAGCTGGGGCCAACGTCCTGACTTTC
>.|few|TRBV7-2|TRBJ2-5
CASSLEGRPRTQYF
TGTGCCAGCAGCTTAGAGGGGAGGCCTCGGACCCAGTACTTC
>TRBD2|few|TRBV10-3|TRBJ2-1
CAISLAGGSTFNEQFF
TGTGCCATCAGTTTAGCGGGGGGCTCGACTTTCAATGAGCAGTTCTTC
>.|many|TRBV5-1|TRBJ1-1
CASSLAGNPAEAFF
TGCGCCAGCAGCTTGGCCGGGAACCCCGCTGAAGCTTTCTTT
>.|few|TRBV28|TRBJ2-6
CASSSKWGGRGAGANVLTF
TGTGCCAGCAGTTCAAAGTGGGGGGGGCGCGGAGCAGGGGCCAACGTCCTGACTTTC
>.|.|TRBV7-9|TRBJ2-3
CASSYHRTDTQYF
TGTGCCAGCAGCTATCACCGCACAGATACGCAGTATTTT
>.|.|TRBV29-1|TRBJ2-1
CSGQSMWGDEQFF
TGCAGCGGGCAGTCAATGTGGGGGGATGAGCAGTTCTTC
>.|.|TRBV4-3|TRBJ1-2
CASSQDWADRNRYGYTF
TGCGCCAGCAGCCAAGATTGGGCTGACAGGAATCGTTATGGCTACACCTTC
>.|.|TRBV29-1|TRBJ2-5
CSVQRQETQYF
TGCAGCGTTCAGAGACAAGAGACCCAGTACTTC
>.|few|TRBV15|TRBJ2-2
CATSTGLGGTGELFF
TGTGCCACCAGCACAGGCCTAGGGGGGACCGGGGAGCTGTTTTTT
>.|many|TRBV2|TRBJ2-7
CASGQEQYF
TGTGCCAGCGGTCAGGAGCAGTACTTC
>TRBD2|.|TRBV29-1|TRBJ2-1
CSVPASGISYNEQFF
TGCAGCGTTCCCGCTAGCGGGATATCCTACAATGAGCAGTTCTTC
>.|many|TRBV6-1|TRBJ1-1
CASSEIIVSELNTEAFF
TGTGCCAGCAGTGAAATTATAGTGTCGGAATTGAACACTGAAGCTTTCTTT
>TRBD2|.|TRBV9|TRBJ2-1
CASIRTSGRNEQFF
TGTGCCAGCATTAGGACTAGCGGGAGAAATGAGCAGTTCTTC
>.|few|TRBV7-2|TRBJ1-4
CASSLGSPATNEKLFF
TGTGCCAGCAGCTTAGGAAGCCCCGCAACTAATGAAAAACTGTTTTTT
>.|.|TRBV6-2/TRBV6-3|TRBJ2-4
CASRRTGWGNIQYF
TGTGCCAGCAGACGAACTGGATGGGGAAACATTCAGTACTTC
>.|.|TRBV27|TRBJ1-6
CASSYVGWQMDSPLHF
TGTGCCAGCAGTTACGTGGGCTGGCAGATGGATTCACCCCTCCACTTT
>TRBD2|few|TRBV5-1|TRBJ2-3
CASSLGSGGPDTQYF
TGCGCCAGCAGCTTGGGTAGCGGGGGTCCAGATACGCAGTATTTT
>TRBD1|.|TRBV28|TRBJ2-5
CASSPFGTGSGETQYF
TGTGCCAGCAGTCCCTTCGGGACAGGGAGCGGCGAGACCCAGTACTTC
>.|.|TRBV7-2|TRBJ1-1
CASSTMTGNTEAFF
TGTGCCAGCAGCACAATGACAGGGAACACTGAAGCTTTCTTT
>.|.|TRBV20-1|TRBJ1-1
CSARLGGPSTEAFF
TGCAGTGCTAGACTCGGGGGTCCGTCCACTGAAGCTTTCTTT
>TRBD2|.|TRBV28|TRBJ2-3
CASSLESGGGSTDTQYF
TGTGCCAGCAGTTTGGAGAGCGGGGGGGGTAGCACAGATACGCAGTATTTT
>.|few|TRBV29-1|TRBJ2-7
CSVTPGSSYEQYF
TGCAGCGTTACTCCAGGGAGCTCCTACGAGCAGTACTTC
>TRBD1|few|TRBV24-1|TRBJ2-5
CATSDHLRDRGQETQYF
TGTGCCACCAGTGATCATCTCCGGGACAGGGGCCAAGAGACCCAGTACTTC
>TRBD2|.|TRBV12-3/TRBV12-4|TRBJ2-3
CASSFSAGGRDTQYF
TGTGCCAGCAGTTTCTCCGCGGGGGGGAGGGATACGCAGTATTTT
>.|.|TRBV3-1|TRBJ2-3
CASSQVRTQAGDTQYF
TGTGCCAGCAGCCAAGTTCGGACTCAGGCGGGAGATACGCAGTATTTT
>TRBD2|.|TRBV20-1|TRBJ2-3
CSARGLAGVEDTQYF
TGCAGTGCTAGAGGACTAGCGGGGGTGGAAGATACGCAGTATTTT
>.|.|TRBV20-1|TRBJ2-5
CSARGLGRDQETQYF
TGCAGTGCTAGGGGCCTCGGCAGGGACCAAGAGACCCAGTACTTC
>.|few|TRBV11-2|TRBJ2-7
CASTHSYEQYF
TGTGCCAGCACCCACAGTTACGAGCAGTACTTC
>.|.|TRBV21-1|TRBJ2-5
CASRGPGQQETQYF
TGTGCCAGCAGGGGACCGGGACAGCAAGAGACCCAGTACTTC
>TRBD1|.|TRBV6-2/TRBV6-3|TRBJ2-3
CASSYAGDRESTDTQYF
TGTGCCAGCAGTTACGCCGGGGACAGGGAGAGTACAGATACGCAGTATTTT
>.|few|TRBV7-2|TRBJ2-1
CASSTPWTLGYNEQFF
TGTGCCAGCAGCACCCCCTGGACACTAGGGTACAATGAGCAGTTCTTC
>.|.|TRBV11-2|TRBJ2-3
CASRPGIYGTDTQYF
TGTGCCAGCAGGCCCGGTATTTATGGCACAGATACGCAGTATTTT
>TRBD2|many|TRBV2|TRBJ2-7
CASSATSGSRLYEQYF
TGTGCCAGCAGCGCTACTAGCGGGAGCCGCCTCTACGAGCAGTACTTC